Listed below are T cell receptor beta chains from one sample, sequenced in a study of response to subunit inactivated influenza vaccine. TCRdb processed the RT-PCR reads anew with MiXCR; each CDR3 protein has one entry. The profile shows approximately 500,000 distinct CDR3 sequences, about 14% of them singletons. The sequenced sample was PBMCs from blood, obtained 12 days after vaccination. These receptors came from a man in his fifties or sixties who received an inactivated influenza vaccine. The CDR3 runs from the conserved cysteine through the conserved F or W. Clone size appears in some rows only: once, few, many, or a class for an expanded clone.

cdr3_length	v_call	clone_size	j_call	cdr3_aa
14	TRBV7-6	few	TRBJ2-1	CASSLTTAYNEQFF
12	TRBV6-2/TRBV6-3	few	TRBJ1-1	CASRRGIGEAFF
16	TRBV20-1	.	TRBJ2-5	CSASPLAGVLQETQYF
14	TRBV3-1	.	TRBJ1-6	CASSQSHRDSPLHF
18	TRBV11-1	.	TRBJ2-6	CASSLLGRRTSGANVLTF
17	TRBV28	few	TRBJ1-3	CASSLGGTGSSGNTIYF
16	TRBV7-8	.	TRBJ2-1	CASSLGRFLGHNEQFF
12	TRBV7-9	few	TRBJ2-3	CASSLGEDTQYF
14	TRBV9	few	TRBJ1-1	CASSVGGGGTEAFF
18	TRBV12-3/TRBV12-4	few	TRBJ2-1	CASSFWGARTSGHNEQFF
11	TRBV29-1	.	TRBJ1-1	CSVRGRTEAFF
14	TRBV7-7	.	TRBJ2-2	CASSLGQRAGELFF
14	TRBV28	.	TRBJ2-7	CASISGTGHFEQYF
15	TRBV5-1	.	TRBJ2-1	CASSLVVGGYNEQFF
12	TRBV15	.	TRBJ2-7	CATSGRQGEQYF
9	TRBV29-1	few	TRBJ2-1	CSCSNEQFF
16	TRBV12-3/TRBV12-4	.	TRBJ1-3	CASSLERANSGNTIYF
13	TRBV12-3/TRBV12-4	few	TRBJ2-2	CASFRAATGELFF
12	TRBV5-6	.	TRBJ2-1	CASSKGGGEQFF
15	TRBV6-2/TRBV6-3	few	TRBJ1-1	CASRDIQRIYTEAFF
14	TRBV7-2	.	TRBJ2-7	CASSTGTGPYEQYF
11	TRBV12-3/TRBV12-4	few	TRBJ2-5	CASRQSETQYF
14	TRBV7-2	.	TRBJ2-3	CASSLVGSEDTQYF
17	TRBV29-1	few	TRBJ2-5	CSVEEYSGDRGLETQYF
15	TRBV4-1	.	TRBJ2-3	CASSQMRTGTDTQYF
17	TRBV4-3	many	TRBJ1-1	CASSQDLPGRKNTEAFF
15	TRBV6-2/TRBV6-3	.	TRBJ2-7	CASSYRTGDPYEQYF
14	TRBV5-1	.	TRBJ2-1	CASSWGGASNEQFF
17	TRBV6-5	few	TRBJ2-3	CASSYQSSGGGADTQYF
15	TRBV7-3	few	TRBJ2-3	CASSPERTGTDTQYF
13	TRBV28	few	TRBJ2-5	CASSLTGSGAQYF
15	TRBV14	few	TRBJ1-1	CASSLTGVLNTEAFF
14	TRBV14	few	TRBJ1-6	CASSLLTGGSPLHF
14	TRBV20-1	few	TRBJ1-5	CSARSLSGNQPQHF
17	TRBV12-3/TRBV12-4	once	TRBJ2-5	CASSPQGPGRLQETQYF
15	TRBV5-1	.	TRBJ2-3	CASSRGATTADTQYF
16	TRBV7-3	few	TRBJ1-1	CASSPTRDRFDTEAFF
14	TRBV28	.	TRBJ2-3	CASTQGLITDTQYF
15	TRBV9	.	TRBJ2-7	CASSPRLAGGYEQYF
14	TRBV6-1	few	TRBJ2-7	CASKTRGRNTEQYF
15	TRBV12-3/TRBV12-4	few	TRBJ2-7	CASSLGHRAFSEQYF
14	TRBV7-2	.	TRBJ1-1	CASSLDGPARAAFF
15	TRBV6-5	.	TRBJ2-2	CASSYYRGNTGELFF
15	TRBV7-9	.	TRBJ1-2	CASSFPGQGDYGYTF
16	TRBV15	.	TRBJ1-3	CATSSDRTTTGNTIYF
17	TRBV28	few	TRBJ2-3	CASSLAASGTSTDTQYF
15	TRBV12-3/TRBV12-4	.	TRBJ2-1	CASSFGGGPDNEQFF
14	TRBV20-1	.	TRBJ2-3	CSASRGSIADTQYF
14	TRBV20-1	.	TRBJ2-3	CSTNRPSGSDTQYF
14	TRBV5-5	many	TRBJ1-1	CASSRAGYDTEAFF
13	TRBV6-6	many	TRBJ2-7	CASSLLLAYEQYF